This TCR beta chain was sequenced for a study of radiation and T cells in renal cell carcinoma. The CDR3 has 19 residues. The V and J ends lost 1 base and 7 bases, in that order; junction bases with no gene match: 17. CDR1 is MNHEY and CDR2 is SMNVEV in the germline V gene (reference sequence). Comment on this clone: Its target is not known.

Some clones are missing from TCRdb's copy, which holds only in-frame ones; the method was immunoSEQ multiplex PCR. The sample lists around 99,000 clones; 65% to 90% were seen once. Study-level findings and limits: From baseline, blood top tumor clonotypes peaked at 2 weeks post-radiation. Pretreatment tumor biopsies were lacking, so baseline clonotypes are unknown.

Specified time point: blood 4 weeks post-SBRT, at nephrectomy. The treatment is: 15 Gy SBRT to primary tumor, nephrectomy 4 weeks later. After SBRT, blood was collected at 2 and 4 weeks, plus baseline. The patient's renal cell carcinoma had clear cell pathology. The TCR comes from a man aged 55 to 70 with renal cell carcinoma. Here the sequenced sample was blood, taken from a patient whose treatment included radiotherapy and nephrectomy. This rearrangement joins TRBV27 to TRBJ2-2, with TRBD1 identical over 8 bases. The CDR3 region has the DNA TGTGCCAGCAGTTTATACTCTTTCAGGGCAGGGGGCCCGAACGGGGAGCTGTTTTTT. Encoded protein: CASSLYSFRAGGPNGELFF.